This T cell receptor (beta chain) was documented in a study of shared T cell receptors in the human thymus. This clone was seen a handful of times. Assay used: immunoSEQ multiplex PCR; TCRdb lists only in-frame clones, some missing. The repertoire holds 630,000 or so clones, with 80% to 90% as singletons. These same records also appear under a second study, on human thymus T cells. In that study: Thymic as well as blood repertoires seemed to favor certain V and J genes unevenly.

The TCR was taken from a boy less than two years old with a congenital heart defect. The sequenced sample consisted of thymocytes.

The CDR3 loop is CASTPSGGRRNEQFF. The CDR3 DNA sequence: TGTGCCAGTACCCCTAGCGGGGGAAGGAGAAATGAGCAGTTCTTC. The genes are TRBV19 and TRBJ2-1; 10 bases are a match to TRBD2. The CDR3 is made up of 15 amino acids. The V gene's germline CDR1 is LNHDA and CDR2 SQIVND (reference sequence). After removal of 7 bases from V and 7 bases from J, the junction contained 10 bases not matched to a gene.